Below are 8 T cell receptor beta chains sequenced from a single sample in a study of OX40 agonist ivuxolimab in advanced cancers. Profiling relied on immunoSEQ multiplex PCR, and the TCRdb table lists in-frame clones only, not all of them. The sample records tens of thousands of clones, about four fifths being singletons. The sample consisted of CD4+ or CD8+ T cells sorted from blood, taken in a trial of the OX40 agonist ivuxolimab. The receptors come from an adult with an advanced solid tumor such as melanoma, head and neck, liver or kidney cancer.

CDR3 in DNA: TGTGCCACCAAGCAGCGGGGCTCCTACGAGCAGTACTTC. This codes for CATKQRGSYEQYF. The V gene is TRBV15, the J gene TRBJ2-7; 7 bases align to TRBD2. Trimming cost V 7 bases and J 0 bases; bases outside gene matches: 3. CDR3 length: 13 amino acids. CDR1 is LNHNV, CDR2 YYDKDF, per germline (reference sequence).

The V and J genes are TRBV28 and TRBJ2-6; the D gene is possibly TRBD1 (6 bases). Germline V gene data show CDR1 as MDHEN and CDR2 as SYDVKM. The CDR3 runs 17 residues. V was pared by 6 bases and J by 0 bases, with 15 bases between. CDR3: CASRVNRARSGANVLTF. Here the CDR3 DNA reads TGTGCCAGCAGAGTCAACAGGGCTCGCTCTGGGGCCAACGTCCTGACTTTC.

This clone was recorded a few times. The V and J genes are TRBV19 and TRBJ1-1; D unclear. Trimming removed 2 bases from V and 3 bases from J, with 13 bases in between. The CDR3 consists of 15 residues. Germline V gives CDR1 LNHDA, CDR2 SQIVND (reference sequence). CDR3 residues: CASSIRPGADTEAFF. CDR3 DNA: TGTGCCAGTAGTATACGTCCGGGCGCGGACACTGAAGCTTTCTTT.

This clone came up a few times. The chain recombines TRBV7-9 with TRBJ1-1; no definite D call. The CDR3 consists of 15 residues. Trimming shortened V by 1 base and J by 1 base, and 10 bases separated the two germline ends. Germline V gene sequence: CDR1 SEHNR, CDR2 FQNEAQ (reference sequence). The CDR3 sequence: CASSLGGRENTEAFF. In DNA form, the CDR3 reads TGTGCCAGCAGCTTAGGGGGTCGGGAGAACACTGAAGCTTTCTTT. Full variable domain (remainder filled in from reference TRBV7-9 and TRBJ1-1): DTGVSQNPRHKITKRGQNVTFRCDPISEHNRLYWYRQTLGQGPEFLTYFQNEAQLEKSRLLSDRFSAERPKGSFSTLEIQRTEQGDSAMYLCASSLGGRENTEAFFGQGTRLTVV.

The chain combines TRBV28 with TRBJ2-7; D tentatively reads TRBD1 or TRBD2 (5 bases each). Trimming removed 11 bases from V and 1 base from J, with 9 bases in between. In germline, CDR1 is MDHEN, CDR2 SYDVKM. CDR3 length equals 11 residues. The CDR3: CASGRSYEQYF. CDR3 in DNA: TGTGCCTCGGGACGTTCCTACGAGCAGTACTTC.

Of note for this clone: One end of the junction is discordant with germline, which a read error may explain. The genes are TRBV7-7 and TRBJ2-1; no definite D call. In germline, CDR1 is SSHAT, CDR2 FNYEAQ (reference sequence). This CDR3 has 13 amino acids. CDR3 region: CASSVDTGNEQFF. DNA of the CDR3: TGTGCTAGCAGCGTCGACACTGGGAATGAGCAGTTCTTC.

The gene calls are TRBV7-8 and TRBJ1-2, with D unresolved. Germline values: CDR1 SGHVS, CDR2 FQNEAQ. The CDR3 contains 13 residues. V lost 4 bases, J lost 9 bases, and 15 bases lay in between. The CDR3 loop reads CASSSPQVFRYTF. CDR3 nucleotide sequence: TGTGCCAGCAGCTCCCCCCAGGTTTTTCGCTACACCTTC.

The CDR3 nucleotides are TGTGCCATCAGGGGGGGACAGGGGGATTCACCCCTCCACTTT. Residues: CAIRGGQGDSPLHF. The V and J genes are TRBV10-3 and TRBJ1-6; 11 bases are a match to TRBD1. Germline values: CDR1 ENHRY, CDR2 SYGVKD. The junction had 3 bases not matched to a gene; V was cut back by 6 bases and J by 8 bases. This CDR3 contains 14 residues.